The sequence of this T cell receptor (beta chain) was determined in a study of cytomegalovirus exposure and HLA in healthy donors. Overall study results and limits: For presence/absence analyses, sequencing depth was assumed to be roughly uniform across donors. Most subjects had HLA-A and HLA-B alleles reportedly predicted accurately by TCR beta sequences. In a later analysis, a genetic analysis reported fewer productive-TCR N-insertions in an Asian-associated ancestry cluster than the cohort average. When a later analysis compared HLA-associated TCR beta chains with equally common others, the HLA-associated chains turned out to be more clonally expanded and to have lower generation probabilities.

A note on this clone: Its antigen is unknown.

The CDR3 consists of 17 residues. V shed 6 bases and J shed 2 bases, with 22 bases lying between them. CDR1 and CDR2 (germline): SGHDT, YYEEEE. 13 Jbeta primers and 60 Vbeta primers were used for the PCR. Profiling relied on immunoSEQ multiplex PCR, and the TCRdb table lists in-frame clones only, not all of them. The sample comprises about 170,000 clones, approximately 73% of which are singletons, and roughly 5.4% rests with the top ten. This rearrangement joins TRBV5-6 to TRBJ2-3; D perhaps matches TRBD1 (6 bases). The TCR comes from a woman aged 18-35 years in good health and CMV-seropositive. Sample: PBMCs. CDR3 amino acids: CASKYAGTTMVTDTQYF. The CDR3 region has the DNA TGTGCCAGCAAATACGCCGGGACAACTATGGTCACAGATACGCAGTATTTT.